The present TCR beta chain was sequenced within a study of cytomegalovirus exposure and HLA in healthy donors. About the study: In a later analysis, it was reported that the roughly 120 validation repertoires had been produced on the same platform as the 690 or so repertoires belonging to the first cohort. Study observations and caveats: Listed as cytomegalovirus-associated were approximately 160 TCR beta chains. Subsequent analysis of the approximately 110 validation repertoires found a tendency for first-cohort TCR clusters to co-occur.

As for this clone: Its antigen is not identified.

Clones were read by immunoSEQ multiplex PCR, and TCRdb kept only the in-frame ones, dropping some. This sample has some 160,000 clones, with 70% to 90% found just once. The germline V gene has CDR1 SNHLY and CDR2 FYNNEI. J lost 3 bases, V lost 9 bases, and 10 bases had no gene match. The CDR3 loop spans 14 amino acids. The chain links TRBV2 to TRBJ1-2; 7 bases fit TRBD1. This TCR derives from a man between 18 and 29 years old in good health and CMV-seronegative. Material for sequencing was PBMCs. The CDR3 bases are TGTGCCAGTCGCCCCGTGGGACAGTACTATGGCTACACCTTC. Encoded protein: CASRPVGQYYGYTF.